One sample yielded the 32 T cell receptor beta chains listed below, sequenced in a study of T cells in Graves' hyperthyroidism and ophthalmopathy (dated by TCRdb to between 2018 and 2021). Libraries were constructed by multiplex PCR. Sequencing relied on an Illumina HiSeq 2000. The TCR beta CDR3 regions were amplified from RNA transcripts. A first-round RT-PCR of the TCR CDR3 used the HTBI primer set with the Qiagen OneStep RT-PCR kit. TCRdb trimmed public reads at Q25 via fastp, called clones via MiXCR and kept in-frame beta chains. A single entry per CDR3 protein holds the most common genes and DNA from its merged rows. The sample table holds about 260,000 distinct CDR3 sequences, of which about 17% were seen once. About 30% of the sample rests with the top ten. The sequencing input was blood. These TCRs come from a woman aged 18-29 years with Graves' ophthalmopathy.

This clonotype has at least ten counts. The rearrangement links TRBV15 to TRBJ2-7, with TRBD2 as a possible D gene (6 bases). Germline V gene lookup returns CDR1 LNHNV and CDR2 YYDKDF (reference sequence). The CDR3 has 14 amino acids. V lost 5 bases, J lost 4 bases, and 15 bases lay in between. CDR3 nucleotide sequence: TGTGCCACCAGCCGCCCAGTGGGGGGTTACGAGCAGTACTTC. It is translated as CATSRPVGGYEQYF.

The chain joins TRBV6-5 to TRBJ2-1; TRBD2 is a possible D gene (6 bases). The CDR3 extends over 15 amino acids. V lost 2 bases and J lost 0, with 8 bases in between. Germline values: CDR1 MNHEY, CDR2 SVGAGI. The CDR3 is CASSYGGVSYNEQFF. The CDR3 coding sequence is TGTGCCAGCAGTTACGGCGGGGTCTCCTACAATGAGCAGTTCTTC.

In its sample, this clonotype was seen many times. J is TRBJ1-2 and V is TRBV2; 7 bases are a match to TRBD1. There are 13 residues in the CDR3. V shed 11 bases, J shed 4 bases, and the junction held 10 bases outside the gene matches. Looked up from germline, CDR1 is SNHLY and CDR2 is FYNNEI. As DNA, the CDR3 is TGTGCCGGACAAAAGGGACAGTTCTATGGCTACACCTTC. It translates to CAGQKGQFYGYTF.

J is TRBJ1-2 and V is TRBV7-9; D is uncertain. Trimming stripped 1 base from V and 8 bases from J, with 8 bases between. The CDR3 runs 12 residues. CDR1 is SEHNR and CDR2 is FQNEAQ in the germline V gene (reference sequence). The DNA of the CDR3 is TGTGCCAGCAGCTTAGAGCGCAACGGCTACACCTTC. Translating it yields CASSLERNGYTF. The full variable domain, in which reference TRBV7-9 and TRBJ1-2 provide the parts outside the CDR3, is DTGVSQNPRHKITKRGQNVTFRCDPISEHNRLYWYRQTLGQGPEFLTYFQNEAQLEKSRLLSDRFSAERPKGSFSTLEIQRTEQGDSAMYLCASSLERNGYTFGSGTRLTVV.

This clonotype was recorded at least ten times. V is TRBV28 and J is TRBJ2-3; 11 positions agree with TRBD2. V dropped 6 bases and J dropped 0; count of bases not matched to a gene: 17. CDR1 and CDR2 from the germline V gene are MDHEN and SYDVKM. CDR3 length equals 20 residues. The CDR3 loop reads CASSPLTLASGGTSTDTQYF. The CDR3 nucleotides read TGTGCCAGCAGCCCCCTCACCCTGGCTAGCGGGGGGACTAGCACAGATACGCAGTATTTT. The full variable domain, completed using reference TRBV28 and TRBJ2-3, is DVKVTQSSRYLVKRTGEKVFLECVQDMDHENMFWYRQDPGLGLRLIYFSYDVKMKEKGDIPEGYSVSREKKERFSLILESASTNQTSMYLCASSPLTLASGGTSTDTQYFGPGTRLTVL.

This clonotype showed up many times. This chain links TRBV4-3 with TRBJ1-2, with unresolved D. Germline-derived CDR1 and CDR2 are LGHNA and YSLEER. Deletions cut 0 bases from V and 5 bases from J, with 19 bases between. CDR3 size: 17 residues. CDR3 DNA: TGCGCCAGCAGCCAAGAAGTCGGGAGACCAGGAGTTTATGGCTACACCTTC. Protein sequence: CASSQEVGRPGVYGYTF.

This clonotype was counted at least ten times. The J gene is TRBJ1-2, the V gene TRBV27; D remains ambiguous. The V and J ends lost 3 bases and 3 bases respectively, with 8 bases between them. The length of the CDR3 is 13 residues. From germline, CDR1 is MNHEY and CDR2 SMNVEV (reference sequence). The CDR3 sequence: CASSFKSYYGYTF. The CDR3 nucleotides read TGTGCCAGCAGTTTTAAGAGTTACTATGGCTACACCTTC.

This clonotype occurred many times. The V gene is TRBV28, the J gene TRBJ1-6; a possible D gene is TRBD1 (6 bases). The CDR3 is 15 amino acids. Trimming pared 5 bases from V and 5 bases from J, leaving 13 bases between. CDR1 and CDR2 from the germline V gene are MDHEN and SYDVKM. The CDR3 here is CASSILQGNNSPLHF. CDR3 nucleotides: TGTGCCAGCAGTATACTCCAGGGGAATAATTCACCCCTCCACTTT.

This clonotype was counted at least ten times. The chain employs TRBV20-1 and TRBJ2-7; 10 bases are a match to TRBD2. Germline V gene lookup returns CDR1 DFQATT and CDR2 SNEGSKA (reference sequence). The trim removed 6 bases at V and 3 bases at J, leaving 8 bases unmatched. The CDR3 loop spans 14 amino acids. The CDR3 reads CSAFTLAGRYEQYF. In DNA, the CDR3 is TGCAGTGCCTTCACACTAGCGGGACGCTACGAGCAGTACTTC.

This chain connects TRBV6-5 to TRBJ2-7; D gene uncertain. The CDR3 is 16 amino acids. Trimming took off 3 bases at V and 1 base at J, with 16 bases between the two ends. Germline V lookup: CDR1 MNHEY, CDR2 SVGAGI. The CDR3 sequence: CASSYSPFGQSYEQYF. The CDR3 DNA follows: TGTGCCAGCAGTTATTCTCCTTTTGGGCAGTCCTACGAGCAGTACTTC.

This clonotype occurred many times. The genes are TRBV6-1 and TRBJ2-1, with TRBD2 identical over 7 bases. In germline, CDR1 is MNHNS, CDR2 SASEGT. Trimming took 8 bases from V and 5 from J; bases not matched to a gene: 9. The CDR3 totals 14 residues. The CDR3 coding sequence is TGTGCCAGCGGGAGGGGAGGCGCTAACAATGAGCAGTTCTTC. This sequence encodes CASGRGGANNEQFF.

A few counts support this clonotype. A much larger clone lies one base from this, so it may be a read error. The conserved phenylalanine or tryptophan is not found at the CDR3 terminus, so this likely reflects a read error. This sequence joins TRBV6-2 or TRBV6-3 and TRBJ2-7, with TRBD2 matching over 7 bases. Looked up from germline, CDR1 is MNHEY and CDR2 is SVGEGT. This CDR3 has 16 amino acids. With V trimmed by 6 bases and J by 5 bases, 16 bases remained unmatched. CDR3 in amino acids: CASSLQSGGTFHEQYL. CDR3 coding DNA: TGTGCCAGCAGCTTACAGTCGGGAGGCACCTTCCACGAGCAGTACCTC.

In its sample, this clonotype was seen many times. This sequence joins TRBV7-3 and TRBJ2-3; 8 bases are shared with TRBD1. The length of the CDR3 is 15 residues. Per the germline V gene, CDR1 is SGHTA and CDR2 is FQGTGA. Losses at the gene ends were 3 bases for V and 3 bases for J; bases not matched to a gene: 5. CDR3 sequence reads: CASSFGQGYTDTQYF. The DNA for the CDR3 is TGTGCCAGCAGCTTCGGACAGGGTTATACAGATACGCAGTATTTT.

This clonotype was picked up a small number of times. At one boundary the junction diverges from the germline segment, which might be a read error. The CDR3 protein is CASSHNKDGELFF. The CDR3 nucleotides read TGTGCTAGCAGCCACAACAAGGACGGGGAGCTGTTTTTT. The chain links TRBV7-7 to TRBJ2-2; D unresolved. Germline CDR1 and CDR2: SSHAT and FNYEAQ (reference sequence). The CDR3 has 13 amino acids.

As concerns this clonotype: Possible read error: a much larger clone is one base away. V gene TRBV19 combines with J gene TRBJ2-1; the D is unclear. The CDR3 has 11 residues. Germline V gives CDR1 LNHDA, CDR2 SQIVND (reference sequence). V was shortened by 4 bases and J by 5 bases, with 3 bases between the two germline ends. The CDR3 DNA follows: TGTGCCAGTAGTAATCACAATGAGCAGTTCTTC. It codes for CASSNHNEQFF.

This clonotype was counted ten times or more. The CDR3 nucleotides read TGTGCCAGCAGCTTATTTTACAGAGGCACAGATACGCAGTATTTT. It specifies CASSLFYRGTDTQYF. The chain has TRBV7-9 and TRBJ2-3; D is uncertain. CDR1 and CDR2 from the germline V gene are SEHNR and FQNEAQ (reference sequence). CDR3 length: 15 residues. V was pared by 2 bases and J by 1 base, with 10 bases between.

This clonotype was detected many times. The chain links TRBV7-8 to TRBJ2-2; TRBD1 matches 8 bases. V dropped 5 bases and J dropped 0; count of bases not matched to a gene: 2. The CDR3 is 15 residues long. Germline loops: CDR1 SGHVS, CDR2 FQNEAQ. The CDR3 here is CASSGQGANTGELFF. CDR3 nucleotide sequence: TGTGCCAGCAGCGGACAGGGCGCGAACACCGGGGAGCTGTTTTTT.

In this sample, this clonotype turned up many times. The rearrangement uses TRBV7-9 and TRBJ2-7, with D perhaps TRBD2 (5 bases). Per the germline V gene, CDR1 is SEHNR and CDR2 is FQNEAQ (reference sequence). The CDR3 is 12 amino acids. V dropped 0 bases and J dropped 7 bases, with 7 bases sitting between them. The CDR3: CASSLARREQYF. CDR3 nucleotide sequence: TGTGCCAGCAGCTTAGCAAGGAGGGAGCAGTACTTC.

In this sample, this clonotype turned up many times. This sequence joins TRBV30 and TRBJ1-6; D gene ambiguous. The germline V and J ends were trimmed by 7 bases and 6 bases, with 10 bases remaining between them. Germline V CDR1 and CDR2: GTSNPN, SVGIG (reference sequence). CDR3 length: 12 amino acids. CDR3: CAYGRSNSPLHF. CDR3 in DNA: TGTGCCTATGGCCGGAGTAATTCACCCCTCCACTTT. Combining the CDR3 with reference TRBV30 and TRBJ1-6 gives the whole variable domain SQTIHQWPATLVQPVGSPLSLECTVEGTSNPNLYWYRQAAGRGLQLLFYSVGIGQISSEVPQNLSASRPQDRQFILSSKKLLLSDSGFYLCAYGRSNSPLHFGNGTRLTVT.

The chain couples TRBV4-1 to TRBJ2-7, with D possibly being TRBD1 or TRBD2 (7 bases each). The V gene's germline CDR1 is MGHRA and CDR2 YSYEKL. This CDR3 region has 15 residues. Trimming cost V 4 bases and J 5 bases, with 18 bases left between them. The CDR3, as DNA: TGCGCCAGCAGCCGACAGGGAGGGGGGTCAAACGAGCAGTACGTC. Protein sequence: CASSRQGGGSNEQYV.

This clonotype has at least ten counts. The chain is built from TRBV29-1 and TRBJ1-1; 8 bases line up with TRBD1. The V gene end was trimmed by 7 bases and the J gene end by 5 bases; junction bases not matched to a gene: 3. Per the germline V gene, CDR1 is SQVTM and CDR2 is ANQGSEA. There are 11 residues in the CDR3. The CDR3 DNA reads TGCAGCGGCCGGACAGGGACTGAAGCTTTCTTT. Translated: CSGRTGTEAFF.

This clonotype was observed at least ten times. The rearrangement joins TRBV28 to TRBJ1-1; perhaps TRBD1 as D (5 bases). Germline CDR1 is MDHEN and CDR2 is SYDVKM. V was trimmed by 6 bases and J by 5 bases, leaving 10 bases between them. CDR3 length equals 12 residues. In nucleotides, the CDR3 is TGTGCCAGCAGGCCGGAGGGGACTGAAGCTTTCTTT. Translating it yields CASRPEGTEAFF.

A remark on this clonotype: A much more abundant neighbour one base away suggests this may be a read error. The V and J genes are TRBV6-4 and TRBJ2-2, with 8 bases that match TRBD1. The CDR3 covers 14 residues. Germline trimming cut 0 bases from V and 6 bases from J; bases unmatched to any gene: 0. Germline V gene sequence: CDR1 MRHNA, CDR2 SNTAGT. The CDR3 loop is CASSDSQGAGELFF. The CDR3 region has the DNA TGTGCCAGCAGTGACTCACAGGGGGCCGGGGAGCTGTTTTTT.

This clonotype was counted only a few times. The junction and the germline gene differ at one end; a read error may be behind it. V is TRBV14 and J is TRBJ1-2, with D maybe TRBD1 (5 bases). Germline-derived CDR1 and CDR2 are SGHDN and FVKESK. The CDR3 loop spans 15 amino acids. CDR3 amino acids: CASSEDQQASYGYTF. The DNA for the CDR3 is TGTGCCAGCAGCGAAGATCAACAGGCTTCCTATGGCTACACCTTC.

This clonotype was found a few times. The chain carries TRBV19 and TRBJ2-7; 13 nucleotides align to TRBD2. The CDR3 consists of 17 residues. J was trimmed by 3 bases and V by 3 bases; bases with no gene match: 8. Germline V lookup: CDR1 LNHDA, CDR2 SQIVND (reference sequence). The CDR3 DNA sequence: TGTGCCAGTAGTATGACTAGCGGGGGGACTATTAACTACGAGCAGTACTTC. The encoded protein is CASSMTSGGTINYEQYF.

The table lists this clonotype with many counts. The genes are TRBV6-2 or TRBV6-3 and TRBJ2-7; the D gene is possibly TRBD1 (6 bases). Germline V gene lookup returns CDR1 MNHEY and CDR2 SVGEGT. V lost 2 bases, J lost 3 bases, and 17 bases lay in between. The CDR3 length is 16 residues. The CDR3 sequence: CASSYEQGERVYEQYF. As DNA, the CDR3 is TGTGCCAGCAGTTACGAACAGGGTGAGAGGGTCTACGAGCAGTACTTC.

In its sample, this clonotype was seen many times. This chain links TRBV28 with TRBJ2-1, with D uncertain. This CDR3 has 14 amino acids. Trimming took off 1 base at V and 6 bases at J, with 10 bases between the two ends. Per the germline V gene, CDR1 is MDHEN and CDR2 is SYDVKM. The CDR3 sequence: CASSLLIGINEQFF. The CDR3 coding sequence is TGTGCCAGCAGTTTATTGATTGGGATCAATGAGCAGTTCTTC.

This clonotype was found many times. The CDR3 protein is CASSDVFRGPARNEQFF. CDR3 nucleotides: TGTGCCAGCAGCGACGTCTTTCGAGGACCCGCCCGGAATGAGCAGTTCTTC. This chain joins TRBV11-2 and TRBJ2-1; D unresolved. Germline V gene lookup returns CDR1 SGHAT and CDR2 FQNNGV. The CDR3 runs to 17 residues. V was trimmed by 5 bases and J by 7 bases, leaving 24 bases between them.

This clonotype appeared a few times. CDR3 residues: CASSAGGLRGNREAFF. CDR3 DNA sequence: TGTGCCAGCAGCGCAGGGGGCTTGAGGGGAAATAGGGAAGCTTTCTTT. The gene calls are TRBV7-2 and TRBJ1-1, with 8 bases aligning to TRBD1. The J segment lost 8 bases and the V segment lost 5 bases, leaving 16 bases of the junction unmatched. Germline V CDR1 and CDR2: SGHTA, FQGNSA. The CDR3 has 16 residues.

Notes on this clonotype: A read error may be the cause here, since a much bigger clone is one base away. The genes are TRBV28 and TRBJ2-3; D unresolved. CDR3 length: 16 amino acids. With 0 bases removed from V and 0 bases from J, the gap between germline ends came to 10 bases. The germline V gene encodes CDR1 MDHEN and CDR2 SYDVKM. Here the CDR3 DNA reads TGTGCCAGCAGTTTATGGAGTAGGGCTAGCACAGATACGCAGTATTTT. Translating it yields CASSLWSRASTDTQYF.

The chain employs TRBV6-4 and TRBJ2-1, with D perhaps matching TRBD1 or TRBD2 (5 bases each). V shed 4 bases and J shed 4 bases, with 14 bases lying between them. The CDR3 contains 15 residues. The germline gives CDR1 MRHNA, CDR2 SNTAGT. CDR3 in DNA: TGTGCCAGCAGTGCCCGGGACCAACCTTACAATGAGCAGTTCTTC. Amino acid sequence: CASSARDQPYNEQFF.

The sample holds many counts of this clonotype. This sequence joins TRBV7-9 and TRBJ2-5, with 10 bases matching TRBD2. The germline CDR1 and CDR2 sequences are SEHNR and FQNEAQ (reference sequence). The junction had 13 bases not matched to a gene; V was cut back by 5 bases and J by 4 bases. This CDR3 is built from 17 residues. In DNA form, the CDR3 reads TGTGCCAGCAGCCGTACCCTCAGCGGGAGGGCCAGAGAGACCCAGTACTTC. It codes for CASSRTLSGRARETQYF.